The text below deals with one T cell receptor (beta chain). Other DNA sequences in the same sample also yield this CDR3. This CDR3 contains 14 residues. Germline CDR1 and CDR2: LNHDA and SQIVND (reference sequence). With 5 bases clipped from V and 7 bases from J, the junction kept 5 bases outside the gene matches. Original methodology: Nucleated cell number was recorded as an estimate derived from reference gene primer amplification. The protocol was immunoSEQ multiplex PCR, while the TCRdb copy is restricted to in-frame clones and leaves out a portion. V, J and clone size derive from that table, while D and trimming were established from the DNA sequence. The repertoire includes 200,000 to 250,000 clones, more than 80% of them detected once, and about 4% sits in the top ten. The record originates from a study of blood T cell repertoires in COVID-19. Study in general: Donors in the United States, Italy and Spain gave samples during acute or convalescent COVID-19. The cDNA or gDNA used as material had been derived from T cells, B-cell-depleted T cells, or PBMCs.

This chain uses TRBV19 with TRBJ1-6; 7 nucleotides line up with TRBD1. The sequence derives from a woman aged 40 to 55 with acute COVID-19. The sample comprised PBMCs or T cells enriched from blood (not recorded which). CDR3 sequence: CASSPGTANSPLHF. Written as DNA, the CDR3 is TGTGCCAGTAGTCCAGGGACAGCAAATTCACCCCTCCACTTT.